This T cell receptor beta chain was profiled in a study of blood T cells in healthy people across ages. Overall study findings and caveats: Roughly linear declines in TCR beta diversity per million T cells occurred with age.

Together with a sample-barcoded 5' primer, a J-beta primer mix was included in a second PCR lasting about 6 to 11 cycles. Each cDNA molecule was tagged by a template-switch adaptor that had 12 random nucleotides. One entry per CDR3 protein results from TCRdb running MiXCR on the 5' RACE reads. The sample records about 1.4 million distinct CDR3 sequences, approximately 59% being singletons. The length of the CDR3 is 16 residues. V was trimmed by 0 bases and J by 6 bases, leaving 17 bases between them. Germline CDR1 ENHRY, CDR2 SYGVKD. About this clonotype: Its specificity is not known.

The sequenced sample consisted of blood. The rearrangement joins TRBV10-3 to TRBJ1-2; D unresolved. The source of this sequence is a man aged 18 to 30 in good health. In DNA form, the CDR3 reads TGTGCCATCAGTGAGTCGACTCACGGTTTCGCGCATGGCTACACCTTC. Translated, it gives CAISESTHGFAHGYTF.